The clone carrying this T cell receptor beta chain showed up many times. The target antigen is unknown. The data originate from a study of human T cells and chemical hapten exposure. Germline CDR1 and CDR2: MNHEY and SVGAGI. The V and J ends lost 0 bases and 7 bases respectively, with 15 bases between them. The CDR3 consists of 15 residues. Broader study findings: Sensitizing to DPC left TCRs with a frequency above 1 in 1000 unaltered.

Time point described: pre-sensitization, week 0. Regarding treatment: therapeutic diphenylcyclopropenone sensitization with weekly scalp DPC. Total RNA came from unfractionated whole blood. Library construction involved attaching unique molecular identifiers to individual cDNA molecules, which allowed quantitative, reproducible TCR counting. TCRdb passed the RACE reads through MiXCR, listing each CDR3 protein once. Among approximately 90,000 distinct CDR3 sequences, 7.5% to 9.5% were seen once, and the ten largest hold 2% to 3%. This clonotype was sampled from a man between 35 and 55 years old with alopecia areata. Some clones in this sample may be carry-over from other donors' samples. The V call is TRBV6-5, the J call TRBJ1-1, with a tentative D call TRBD1 (6 bases). Material: whole blood, obtained in connection with sensitization to the hapten diphenylcyclopropenone (DPC). CDR3 residues: CASSYSMTGDSEAFF. The CDR3 coding sequence is TGTGCCAGCAGTTACTCCATGACAGGAGACAGTGAAGCTTTCTTT.